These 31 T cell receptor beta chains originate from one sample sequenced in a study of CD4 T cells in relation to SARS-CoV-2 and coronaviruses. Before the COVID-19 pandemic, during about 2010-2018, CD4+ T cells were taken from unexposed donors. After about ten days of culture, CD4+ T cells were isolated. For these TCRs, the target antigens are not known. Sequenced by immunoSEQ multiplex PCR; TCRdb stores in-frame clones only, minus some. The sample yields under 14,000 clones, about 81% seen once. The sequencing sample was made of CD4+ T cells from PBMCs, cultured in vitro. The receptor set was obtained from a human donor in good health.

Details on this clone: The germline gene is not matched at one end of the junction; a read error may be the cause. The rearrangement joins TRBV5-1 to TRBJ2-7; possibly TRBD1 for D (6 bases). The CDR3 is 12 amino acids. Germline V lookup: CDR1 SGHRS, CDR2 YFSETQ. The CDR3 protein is CASSGTHQSWHF. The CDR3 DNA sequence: TGCGCCAGCAGCGGGACACACCAAAGTTGGCACTTC. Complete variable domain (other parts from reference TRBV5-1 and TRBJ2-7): KAGVTQTPRYLIKTRGQQVTLSCSPISGHRSVSWYQQTPGQGLQFLFEYFSETQRNKGNFPGRFSGRQFSNSRSEMNVSTLELGDSALYLCASSGTHQSWHFGPGTRLTVT.

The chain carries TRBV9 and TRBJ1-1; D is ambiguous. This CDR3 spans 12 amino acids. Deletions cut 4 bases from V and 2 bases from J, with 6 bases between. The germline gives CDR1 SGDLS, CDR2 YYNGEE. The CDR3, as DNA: TGTGCCAGCAGCCGGGCCAACACTGAAGCTTTCTTT. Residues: CASSRANTEAFF.

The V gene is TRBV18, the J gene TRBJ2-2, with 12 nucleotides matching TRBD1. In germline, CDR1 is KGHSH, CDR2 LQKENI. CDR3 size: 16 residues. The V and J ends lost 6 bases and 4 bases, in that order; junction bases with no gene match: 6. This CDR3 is CASSGQGAVGTGELFF. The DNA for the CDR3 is TGTGCCAGCTCGGGACAGGGGGCCGTCGGCACCGGGGAGCTGTTTTTT.

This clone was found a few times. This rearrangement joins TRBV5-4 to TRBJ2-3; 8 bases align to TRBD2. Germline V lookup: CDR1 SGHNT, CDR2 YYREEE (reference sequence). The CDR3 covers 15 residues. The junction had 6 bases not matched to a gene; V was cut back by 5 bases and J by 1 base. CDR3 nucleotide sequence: TGTGCCAGCAGTCCAAGCGGGAGTCGCACAGATACGCAGTATTTT. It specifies CASSPSGSRTDTQYF.

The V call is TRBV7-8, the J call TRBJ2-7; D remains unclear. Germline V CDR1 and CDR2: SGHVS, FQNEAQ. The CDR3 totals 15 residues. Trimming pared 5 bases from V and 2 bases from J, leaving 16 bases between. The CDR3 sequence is CASSIDVLQTYEQYF. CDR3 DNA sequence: TGTGCCAGCAGCATAGACGTGTTACAAACCTACGAGCAGTACTTC.

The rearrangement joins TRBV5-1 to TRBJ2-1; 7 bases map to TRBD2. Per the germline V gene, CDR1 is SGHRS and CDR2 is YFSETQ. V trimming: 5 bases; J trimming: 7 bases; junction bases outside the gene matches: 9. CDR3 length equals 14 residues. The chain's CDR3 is CASRAAGESNEQFF. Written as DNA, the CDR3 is TGCGCCAGCAGAGCGGCGGGAGAGTCGAATGAGCAGTTCTTC.

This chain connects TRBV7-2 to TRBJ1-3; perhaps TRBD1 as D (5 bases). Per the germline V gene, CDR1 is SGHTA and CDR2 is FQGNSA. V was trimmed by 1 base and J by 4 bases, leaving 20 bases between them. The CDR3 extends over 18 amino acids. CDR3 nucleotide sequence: TGTGCCAGCAGCTTAGGAGGGGCAGGAGGAAATCTAGGAAACACCATATATTTT. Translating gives CASSLGGAGGNLGNTIYF.

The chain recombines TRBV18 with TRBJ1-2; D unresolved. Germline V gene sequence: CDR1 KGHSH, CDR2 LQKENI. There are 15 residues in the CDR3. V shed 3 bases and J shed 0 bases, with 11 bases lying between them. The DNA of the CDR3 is TGTGCCAGCTCACCGGCCGACGGAGCTAACTATGGCTACACCTTC. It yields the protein CASSPADGANYGYTF.

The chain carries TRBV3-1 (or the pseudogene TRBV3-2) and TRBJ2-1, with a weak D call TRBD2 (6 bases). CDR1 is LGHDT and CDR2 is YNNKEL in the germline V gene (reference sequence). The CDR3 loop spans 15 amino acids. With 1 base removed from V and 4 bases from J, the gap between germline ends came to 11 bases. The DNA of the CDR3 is TGTGCCAGCAGCCAAGGGCGGGACGATTACAATGAGCAGTTCTTC. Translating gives CASSQGRDDYNEQFF.

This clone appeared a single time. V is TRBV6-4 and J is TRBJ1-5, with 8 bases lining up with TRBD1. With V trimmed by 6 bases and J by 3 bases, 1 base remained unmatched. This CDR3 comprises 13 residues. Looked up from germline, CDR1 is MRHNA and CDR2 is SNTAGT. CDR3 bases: TGTGCCAGCAGGGGACAGGACAATCAGCCCCAGCATTTT. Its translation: CASRGQDNQPQHF.

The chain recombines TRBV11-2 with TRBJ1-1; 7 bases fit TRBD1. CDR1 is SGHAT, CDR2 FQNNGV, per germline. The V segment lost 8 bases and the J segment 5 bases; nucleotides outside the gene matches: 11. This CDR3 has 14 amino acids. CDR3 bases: TGTGCCAGCTGCCGAAGGGGGCGCGAGACTGAAGCTTTCTTT. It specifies CASCRRGRETEAFF.

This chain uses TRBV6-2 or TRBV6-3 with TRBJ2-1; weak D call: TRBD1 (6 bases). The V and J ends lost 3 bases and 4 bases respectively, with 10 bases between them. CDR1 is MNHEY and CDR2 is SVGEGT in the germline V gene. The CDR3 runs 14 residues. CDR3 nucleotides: TGTGCCAGCAGTTATGGACAGCCTTACAATGAGCAGTTCTTC. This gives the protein CASSYGQPYNEQFF.

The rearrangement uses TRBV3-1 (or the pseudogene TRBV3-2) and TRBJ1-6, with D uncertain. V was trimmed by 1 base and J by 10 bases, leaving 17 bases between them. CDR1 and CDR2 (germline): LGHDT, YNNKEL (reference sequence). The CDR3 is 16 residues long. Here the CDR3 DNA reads TGTGCCAGCAGCCAAGTTTCGATCGGAATAGGATCACCCCTCCACTTT. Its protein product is CASSQVSIGIGSPLHF.

DNA of the CDR3: TGCAGCGTTCCGACTGCGAACTATGGCTACACCTTC. It specifies CSVPTANYGYTF. The rearrangement links TRBV29-1 to TRBJ1-2; D unclear. Germline V gives CDR1 SQVTM, CDR2 ANQGSEA. The V end lost 5 bases, the J end lost 2 bases, and 9 bases lay between the germline ends. CDR3 size: 12 residues.

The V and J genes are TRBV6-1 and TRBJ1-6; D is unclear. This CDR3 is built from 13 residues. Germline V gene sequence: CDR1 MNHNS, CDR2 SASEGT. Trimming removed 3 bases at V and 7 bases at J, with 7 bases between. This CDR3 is CASSDRTNSPLHF. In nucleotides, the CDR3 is TGTGCCAGCAGTGACAGGACGAATTCACCCCTCCACTTT.

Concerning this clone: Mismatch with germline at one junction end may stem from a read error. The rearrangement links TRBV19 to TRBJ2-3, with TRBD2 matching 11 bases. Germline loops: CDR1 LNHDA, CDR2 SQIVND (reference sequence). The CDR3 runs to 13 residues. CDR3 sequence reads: CASRTTTSGIPHF. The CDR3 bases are TGTGCCAGTAGGACCACGACTAGCGGGATTCCCCATTTT.

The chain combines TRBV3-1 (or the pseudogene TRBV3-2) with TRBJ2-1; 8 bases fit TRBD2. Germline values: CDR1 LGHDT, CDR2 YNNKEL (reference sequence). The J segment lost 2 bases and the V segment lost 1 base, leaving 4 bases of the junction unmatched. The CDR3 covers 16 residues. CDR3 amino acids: CASSQGLGGAYNEQFF. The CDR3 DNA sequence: TGTGCCAGCAGCCAAGGTCTCGGGGGGGCCTACAATGAGCAGTTCTTC.

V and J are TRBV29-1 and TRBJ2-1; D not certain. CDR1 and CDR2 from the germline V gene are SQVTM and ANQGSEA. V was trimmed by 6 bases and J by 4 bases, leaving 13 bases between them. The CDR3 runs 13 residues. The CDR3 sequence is CSVLLTSYNEQFF. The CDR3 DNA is TGCAGCGTCCTTCTGACTTCTTACAATGAGCAGTTCTTC.

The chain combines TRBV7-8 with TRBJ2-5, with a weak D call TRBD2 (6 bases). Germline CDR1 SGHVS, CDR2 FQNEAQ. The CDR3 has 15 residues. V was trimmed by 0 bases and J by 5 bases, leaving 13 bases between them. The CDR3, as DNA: TGTGCCAGCAGCTTAGCGCTAGGAGGGAGGGAGACCCAGTACTTC. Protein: CASSLALGGRETQYF. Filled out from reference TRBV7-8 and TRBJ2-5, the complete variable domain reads GAGVSQSPRYKVAKRGQDVALRCDPISGHVSLFWYQQALGQGPEFLTYFQNEAQLDKSGLPSDRFFAERPEGSVSTLKIQRTQQEDSAVYLCASSLALGGRETQYFGPGTRLLVL.

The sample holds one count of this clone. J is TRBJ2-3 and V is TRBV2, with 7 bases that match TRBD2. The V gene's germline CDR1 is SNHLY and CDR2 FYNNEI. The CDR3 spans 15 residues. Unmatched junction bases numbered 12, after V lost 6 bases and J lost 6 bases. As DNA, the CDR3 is TGTGCCAGCAGAACTCTAGCGGCTTCCATGGATACGCAGTATTTT. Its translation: CASRTLAASMDTQYF.

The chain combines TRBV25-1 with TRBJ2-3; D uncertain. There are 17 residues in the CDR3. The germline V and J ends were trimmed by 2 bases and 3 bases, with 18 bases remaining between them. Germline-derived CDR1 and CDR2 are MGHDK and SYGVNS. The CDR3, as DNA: TGTGCCAGCAGTGAACCCCGAGGTAGGATTGGGACAGATACGCAGTATTTT. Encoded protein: CASSEPRGRIGTDTQYF.

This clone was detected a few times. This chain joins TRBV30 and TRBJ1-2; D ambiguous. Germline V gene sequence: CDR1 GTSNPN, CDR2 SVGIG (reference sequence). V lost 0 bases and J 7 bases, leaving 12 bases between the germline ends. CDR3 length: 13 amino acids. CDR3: CAWSVTPPGGYTF. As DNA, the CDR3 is TGTGCCTGGAGTGTCACCCCCCCCGGTGGCTACACCTTC.

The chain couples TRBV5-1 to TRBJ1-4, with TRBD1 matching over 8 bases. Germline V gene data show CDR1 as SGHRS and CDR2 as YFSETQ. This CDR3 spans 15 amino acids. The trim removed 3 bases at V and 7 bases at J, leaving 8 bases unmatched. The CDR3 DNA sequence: TGCGCCAGCAGCTCGATGGGACAGGAGGTTGAAAAACTGTTTTTT. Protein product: CASSSMGQEVEKLFF.

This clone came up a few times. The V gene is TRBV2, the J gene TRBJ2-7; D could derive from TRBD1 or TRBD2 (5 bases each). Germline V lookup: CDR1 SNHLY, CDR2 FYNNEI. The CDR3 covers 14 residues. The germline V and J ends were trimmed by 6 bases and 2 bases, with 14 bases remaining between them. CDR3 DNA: TGTGCCAGCAGGACGGGACGAGCCGCCTACGAGCAGTACTTC. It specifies CASRTGRAAYEQYF.

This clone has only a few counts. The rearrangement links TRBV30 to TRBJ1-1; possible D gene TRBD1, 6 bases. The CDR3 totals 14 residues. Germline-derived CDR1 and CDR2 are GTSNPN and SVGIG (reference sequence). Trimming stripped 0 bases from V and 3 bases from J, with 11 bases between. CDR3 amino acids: CAWSVSTGYTEAFF. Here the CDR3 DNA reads TGTGCCTGGAGTGTATCGACAGGCTACACTGAAGCTTTCTTT.

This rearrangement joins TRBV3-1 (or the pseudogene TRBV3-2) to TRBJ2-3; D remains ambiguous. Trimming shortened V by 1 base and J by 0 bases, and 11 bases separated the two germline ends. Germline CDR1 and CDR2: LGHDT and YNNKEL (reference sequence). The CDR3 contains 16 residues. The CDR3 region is CASSQGFGQSTDTQYF. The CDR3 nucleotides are TGTGCCAGCAGCCAAGGTTTCGGGCAGAGCACAGATACGCAGTATTTT.

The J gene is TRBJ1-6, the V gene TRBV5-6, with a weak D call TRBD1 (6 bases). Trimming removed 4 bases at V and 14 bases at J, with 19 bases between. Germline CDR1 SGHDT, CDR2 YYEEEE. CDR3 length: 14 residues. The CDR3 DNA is TGTGCCAGCAGCCCAGGACAGTCCTACGTTTCCCTCCACTTT. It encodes CASSPGQSYVSLHF.

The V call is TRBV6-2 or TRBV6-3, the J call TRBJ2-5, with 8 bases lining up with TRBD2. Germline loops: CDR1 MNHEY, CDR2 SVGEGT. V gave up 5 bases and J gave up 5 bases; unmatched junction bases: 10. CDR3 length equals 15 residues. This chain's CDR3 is CASSDTGGPHETQYF. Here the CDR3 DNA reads TGTGCCAGCAGTGATACGGGGGGGCCTCATGAGACCCAGTACTTC.

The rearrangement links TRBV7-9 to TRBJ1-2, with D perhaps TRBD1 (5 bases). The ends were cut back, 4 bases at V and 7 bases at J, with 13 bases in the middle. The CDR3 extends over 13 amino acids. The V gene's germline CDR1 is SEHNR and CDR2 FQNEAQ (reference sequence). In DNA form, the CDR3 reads TGTGCCAGCAGCTCGACAGCGGGGACTGGCTACACCTTC. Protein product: CASSSTAGTGYTF. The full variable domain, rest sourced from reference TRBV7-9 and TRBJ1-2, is DTGVSQNPRHKITKRGQNVTFRCDPISEHNRLYWYRQTLGQGPEFLTYFQNEAQLEKSRLLSDRFSAERPKGSFSTLEIQRTEQGDSAMYLCASSSTAGTGYTFGSGTRLTVV.

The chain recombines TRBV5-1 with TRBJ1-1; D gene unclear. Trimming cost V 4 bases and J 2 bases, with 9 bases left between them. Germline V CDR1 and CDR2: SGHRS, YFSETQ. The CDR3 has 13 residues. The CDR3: CASSARVNTEAFF. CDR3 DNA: TGCGCCAGCAGCGCCCGGGTAAACACTGAAGCTTTCTTT.

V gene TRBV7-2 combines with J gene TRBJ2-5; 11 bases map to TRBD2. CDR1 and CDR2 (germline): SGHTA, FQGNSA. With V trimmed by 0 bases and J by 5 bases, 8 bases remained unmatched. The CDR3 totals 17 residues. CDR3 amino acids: CASSLARSGGARETQYF. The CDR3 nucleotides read TGTGCCAGCAGCTTAGCACGTAGCGGGGGGGCCAGGGAGACCCAGTACTTC.